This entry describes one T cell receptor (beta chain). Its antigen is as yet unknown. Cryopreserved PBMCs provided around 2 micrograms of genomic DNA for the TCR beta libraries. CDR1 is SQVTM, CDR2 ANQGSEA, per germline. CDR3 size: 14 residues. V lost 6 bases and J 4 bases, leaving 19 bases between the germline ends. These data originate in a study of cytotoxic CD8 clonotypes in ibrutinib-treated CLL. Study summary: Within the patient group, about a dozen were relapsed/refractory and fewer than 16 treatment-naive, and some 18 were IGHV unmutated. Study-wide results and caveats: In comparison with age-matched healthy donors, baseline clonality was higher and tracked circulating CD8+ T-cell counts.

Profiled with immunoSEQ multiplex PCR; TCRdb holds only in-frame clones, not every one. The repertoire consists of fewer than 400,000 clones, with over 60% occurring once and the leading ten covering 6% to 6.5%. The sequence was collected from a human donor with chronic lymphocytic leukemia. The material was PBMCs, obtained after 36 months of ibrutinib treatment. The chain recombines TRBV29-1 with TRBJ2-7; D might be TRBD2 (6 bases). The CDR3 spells CSVGGRAAGYEQYF. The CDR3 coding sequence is TGCAGCGTGGGGGGACGGGCAGCTGGTTACGAGCAGTACTTC.